The T cell receptor beta chain under discussion was sequenced for a study of cytomegalovirus exposure and HLA in healthy donors. At the level of the study: Early release data held around 82 million unique TCRs from HLA-typed donors.

Study conclusions and caveats: The study listed some 160 cytomegalovirus-associated TCR beta chains. In a later analysis, V- and J-gene trimming of beta chains associated with a DCLRE1C missense variant, replicated independently. CMV serostatus alone was available as immune exposure information.

The study ran its PCR with 60 Vbeta and 13 Jbeta primers. Repertoires were generated with immunoSEQ multiplex PCR, while TCRdb's copy carries only in-frame clones and drops some. The specimen's table records roughly 80,000 clones. Worth noting for this clone: Its antigen is as yet unknown.

Germline V gene lookup returns CDR1 MGHRA and CDR2 YSYEKL. J was trimmed by 7 bases and V by 7 bases; bases with no gene match: 4. The CDR3 is made up of 14 amino acids. The genes are TRBV4-1 and TRBJ2-1; TRBD2 matches at 13 bases. This clonotype originated in a man between 50 and 59 years old in good health and CMV-seropositive. The specimen was PBMCs. CDR3 amino acids: CASTRLAGGNEQFF. The CDR3 DNA reads as TGCGCCAGCACCAGACTAGCGGGGGGTAATGAGCAGTTCTTC.